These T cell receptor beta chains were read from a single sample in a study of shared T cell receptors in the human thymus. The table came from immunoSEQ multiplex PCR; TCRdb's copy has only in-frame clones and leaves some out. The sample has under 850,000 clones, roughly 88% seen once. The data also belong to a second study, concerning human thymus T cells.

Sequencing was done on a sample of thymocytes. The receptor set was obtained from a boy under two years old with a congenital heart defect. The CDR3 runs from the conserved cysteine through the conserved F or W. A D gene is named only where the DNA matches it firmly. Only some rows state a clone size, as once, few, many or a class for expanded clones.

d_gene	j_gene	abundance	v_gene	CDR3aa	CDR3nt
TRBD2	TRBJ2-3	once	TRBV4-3	CASSQEEGLAGGSDTQYF	TGCGCCAGCAGCCAAGAAGAGGGACTAGCGGGAGGATCAGATACGCAGTATTTT
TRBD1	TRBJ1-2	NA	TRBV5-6	CASSPEGQGATRGPHGYTF	TGTGCCAGCAGCCCGGAGGGACAGGGGGCGACCCGCGGGCCCCATGGCTACACCTTC
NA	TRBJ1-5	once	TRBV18	CASSPGGQGQPQHF	TGTGCCAGCTCACCGGGGGGGCAAGGGCAGCCCCAGCATTTT
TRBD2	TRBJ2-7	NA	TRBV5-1	CASSKPGLAGVRPPDEQYF	TGCGCCAGCAGCAAGCCGGGACTAGCGGGAGTACGGCCACCGGACGAGCAGTACTTC
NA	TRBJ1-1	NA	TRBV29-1	CSVDRQKNTEAFF	TGCAGCGTTGACAGGCAGAAGAACACTGAAGCTTTCTTT
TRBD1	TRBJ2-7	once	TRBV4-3	CASSHETGTEQYF	TGCGCCAGCAGCCACGAGACAGGGACCGAGCAGTACTTC
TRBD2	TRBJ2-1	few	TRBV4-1	CASSQKPEGRREGLNEQFF	TGCGCCAGCAGCCAAAAACCCGAGGGTAGGCGGGAGGGATTAAATGAGCAGTTCTTC
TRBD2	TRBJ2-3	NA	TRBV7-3	CASSLSVLAGESDTQYF	TGTGCCAGCAGCTTAAGTGTCCTAGCGGGAGAATCGGATACGCAGTATTTT
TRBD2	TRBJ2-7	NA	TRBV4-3	CASSPKGSGLADIPYEQYF	TGCGCCAGCAGCCCCAAGGGCTCGGGACTAGCGGACATCCCCTACGAGCAGTACTTC
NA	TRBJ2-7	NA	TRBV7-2	CASSLVPPTAKCGEQYF	TGTGCCAGCAGCTTAGTCCCGCCCACGGCCAAGTGCGGGGAGCAGTACTTC
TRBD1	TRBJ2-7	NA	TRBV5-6	CASSLEFKQGHEQYF	TGTGCCAGCAGCTTGGAGTTTAAACAGGGGCACGAGCAGTACTTC
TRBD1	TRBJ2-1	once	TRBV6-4	CASSDSKGTAEQFF	TGTGCCAGCAGTGACTCAAAAGGGACAGCTGAGCAGTTCTTC
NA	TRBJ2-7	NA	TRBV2	CASLQGGGLYEQYF	TGTGCCAGTTTACAGGGTGGAGGTCTCTACGAGCAGTACTTC
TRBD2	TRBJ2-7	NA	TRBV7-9	CASSLGRLAGGDEQYF	TGTGCCAGCAGCTTAGGCAGACTAGCGGGAGGGGACGAGCAGTACTTC
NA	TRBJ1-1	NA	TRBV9	CASSPRMLRTEAFF	TGTGCCAGCAGCCCCCGAATGCTGAGGACTGAAGCTTTCTTT
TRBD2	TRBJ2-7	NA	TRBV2	CASSELAGLSSYEQYF	TGTGCCAGCAGTGAACTAGCGGGGCTGAGCTCCTACGAGCAGTACTTC
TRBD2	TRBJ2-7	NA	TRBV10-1	CASSASGGGTREQYF	TGCGCCAGCAGCGCCAGCGGGGGAGGGACTCGAGAGCAGTACTTC
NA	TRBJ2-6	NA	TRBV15	CATRSGANVLTF	TGTGCCACCCGTTCTGGGGCCAACGTCCTGACTTTC
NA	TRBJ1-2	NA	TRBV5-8	CASSLLLLSGGYTF	TGTGCCAGCAGCTTATTACTACTGAGCGGCGGCTACACCTTC
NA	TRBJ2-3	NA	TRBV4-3	CASSQDGSGPTDTQYF	TGCGCCAGCAGCCAAGATGGGAGCGGGCCCACAGATACGCAGTATTTT
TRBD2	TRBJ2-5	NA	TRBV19	CASSIVRAGGQGETQYF	TGTGCCAGTAGTATAGTACGAGCGGGAGGTCAGGGGGAGACCCAGTACTTC
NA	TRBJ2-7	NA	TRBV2	CASSPRDTRTYEQYF	TGTGCCAGCAGCCCGAGGGACACCCGTACCTACGAGCAGTACTTC
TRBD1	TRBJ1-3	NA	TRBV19	CASSIDPLTGAGNTIYF	TGTGCCAGTAGTATAGATCCCCTAACAGGGGCTGGAAACACCATATATTTT
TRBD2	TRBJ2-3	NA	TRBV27	CASSLLTSGGDTQYF	TGTGCCAGCAGTTTATTGACTAGCGGGGGCGATACGCAGTATTTT
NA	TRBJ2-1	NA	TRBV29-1	CSVGVADNEQFF	TGCAGCGTAGGGGTAGCGGACAATGAGCAGTTCTTC
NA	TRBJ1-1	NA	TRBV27	CASSYTPCGGRLLNTEAFF	TGTGCCAGCAGTTATACCCCCTGCGGGGGGCGGCTTCTGAACACTGAAGCTTTCTTT
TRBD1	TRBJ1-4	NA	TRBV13	CASSLRGQGLLGNEKLFF	TGTGCCAGCAGCTTACGAGGACAGGGCTTGTTGGGTAATGAAAAACTGTTTTTT
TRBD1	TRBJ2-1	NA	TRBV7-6	CASSPGQVGQFF	TGTGCCAGCAGCCCAGGACAGGTTGGGCAGTTCTTC
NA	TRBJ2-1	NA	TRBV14	CASSHRDKSSYNEQFF	TGTGCCAGCAGCCACCGGGACAAGAGCTCCTACAATGAGCAGTTCTTC
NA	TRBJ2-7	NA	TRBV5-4	CASYYEQYF	TGTGCCAGCTATTACGAGCAGTACTTC
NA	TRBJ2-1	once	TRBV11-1	CASRFLAGANNEQFF	TGTGCCAGCAGGTTTCTGGCGGGGGCGAACAATGAGCAGTTCTTC
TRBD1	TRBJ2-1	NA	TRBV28	CASTRQGQYEQFF	TGTGCCAGCACGCGACAGGGACAATATGAGCAGTTCTTC
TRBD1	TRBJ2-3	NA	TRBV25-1	CASSEYRARDRGRDTQYF	TGTGCCAGCAGTGAATATCGCGCTCGGGACAGGGGCCGGGATACGCAGTATTTT
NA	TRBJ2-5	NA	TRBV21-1	CASSKVPGLAGGPSTQYF	TGTGCCAGCAGCAAAGTCCCGGGACTAGCGGGAGGGCCCTCGACCCAGTACTTC
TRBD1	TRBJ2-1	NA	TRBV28	CASSAIPGQGAPSYNEQFF	TGTGCCAGCAGTGCAATCCCCGGACAGGGCGCGCCCTCCTACAATGAGCAGTTCTTC
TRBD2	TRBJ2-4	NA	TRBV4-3	CASSQERGEDIQYF	TGCGCCAGCAGCCAAGAGCGGGGGGAGGACATTCAGTACTTC
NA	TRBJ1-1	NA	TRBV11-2	CASSLASWQEYVNTEAFF	TGTGCCAGCAGCTTAGCCTCTTGGCAGGAATACGTCAACACTGAAGCTTTCTTT
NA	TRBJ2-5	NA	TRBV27	CASSSGLLGQETQYF	TGTGCCAGCAGTTCGGGACTTCTGGGCCAAGAGACCCAGTACTTC
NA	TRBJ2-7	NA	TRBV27	CASRGLPPLYEQYF	TGTGCCAGCAGGGGCTTACCCCCACTCTACGAGCAGTACTTC
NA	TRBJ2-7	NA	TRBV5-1	CASRPAGTVTYEQYF	TGCGCCAGCAGACCGGCGGGGACAGTGACCTACGAGCAGTACTTC
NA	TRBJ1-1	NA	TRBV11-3	CASSLLVRERAFF	TGTGCCAGCAGCTTATTAGTTAGGGAGAGAGCTTTCTTT
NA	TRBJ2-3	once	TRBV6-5	CASSYFKTDTQYF	TGTGCCAGCAGTTACTTCAAAACAGATACGCAGTATTTT
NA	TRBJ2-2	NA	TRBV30	CAWSVPMWRELQDTGELFF	TGTGCCTGGAGTGTCCCTATGTGGCGGGAACTCCAGGACACCGGGGAGCTGTTTTTT
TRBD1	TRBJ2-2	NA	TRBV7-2	CASRSKQGRNTGELFF	TGTGCCAGCAGGTCGAAACAGGGGAGAAACACCGGGGAGCTGTTTTTT
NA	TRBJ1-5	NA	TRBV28	CASSYKGGQDVSNQPQHF	TGTGCGAGCAGTTATAAGGGGGGGCAGGACGTGAGCAATCAGCCCCAGCATTTT
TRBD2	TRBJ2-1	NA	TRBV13	CASSCPGPGRDNEQFF	TGTGCCAGCAGCTGTCCCGGTCCAGGGAGGGACAATGAGCAGTTCTTC
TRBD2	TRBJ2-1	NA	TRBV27	CASSPLAGALGNEQFF	TGTGCCAGCAGTCCGCTAGCGGGAGCCTTAGGAAATGAGCAGTTCTTC
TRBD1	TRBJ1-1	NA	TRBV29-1	CSGQGSWNTEAFF	TGCAGCGGACAGGGGAGTTGGAACACTGAAGCTTTCTTT
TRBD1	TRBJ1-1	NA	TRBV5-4	CASSQRGQGNTEAFF	TGTGCCAGCAGCCAGCGGGGACAGGGGAACACTGAAGCTTTCTTT
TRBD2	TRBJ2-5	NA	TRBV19	CASTRAGAETQYF	TGTGCCAGTACCCGAGCGGGAGCAGAGACCCAGTACTTC
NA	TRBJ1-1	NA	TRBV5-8	CASSLESVNTEAFF	TGTGCCAGCAGCTTGGAATCGGTGAACACTGAAGCTTTCTTT
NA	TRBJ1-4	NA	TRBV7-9	CASSLIGDKPANEKLFF	TGTGCCAGCAGCTTAATAGGGGATAAACCCGCTAATGAAAAACTGTTTTTT
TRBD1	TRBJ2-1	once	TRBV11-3	CASSPRDRGYNEQFF	TGTGCCAGCAGCCCCCGGGACAGGGGATACAATGAGCAGTTCTTC